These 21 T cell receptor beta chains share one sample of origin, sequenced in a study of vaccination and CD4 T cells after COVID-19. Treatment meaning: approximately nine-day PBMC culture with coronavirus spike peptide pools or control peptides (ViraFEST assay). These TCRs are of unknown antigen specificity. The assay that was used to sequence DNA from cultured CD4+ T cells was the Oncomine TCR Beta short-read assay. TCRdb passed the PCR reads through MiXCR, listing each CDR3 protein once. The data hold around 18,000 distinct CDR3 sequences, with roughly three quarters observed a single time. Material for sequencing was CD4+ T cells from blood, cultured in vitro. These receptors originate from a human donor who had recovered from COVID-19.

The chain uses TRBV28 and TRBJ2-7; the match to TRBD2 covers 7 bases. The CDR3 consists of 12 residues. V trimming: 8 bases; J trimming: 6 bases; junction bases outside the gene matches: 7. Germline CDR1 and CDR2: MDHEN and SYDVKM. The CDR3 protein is CASGRVFREQYF. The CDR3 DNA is TGTGCCAGCGGGAGGGTTTTCCGCGAGCAGTACTTC.

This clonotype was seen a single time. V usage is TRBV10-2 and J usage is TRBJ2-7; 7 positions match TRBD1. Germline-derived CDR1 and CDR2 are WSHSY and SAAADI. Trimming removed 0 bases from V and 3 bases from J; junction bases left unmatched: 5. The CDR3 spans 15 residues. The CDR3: CASSESTGWNYEQYF. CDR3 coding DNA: TGCGCCAGCAGTGAGTCGACAGGGTGGAACTACGAGCAGTACTTC.

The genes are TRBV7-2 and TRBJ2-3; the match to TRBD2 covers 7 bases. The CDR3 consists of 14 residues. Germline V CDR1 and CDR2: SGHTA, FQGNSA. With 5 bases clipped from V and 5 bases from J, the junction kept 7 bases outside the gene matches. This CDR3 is CASSRVGGGDTQYF. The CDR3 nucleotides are TGTGCCAGCAGCAGGGTTGGCGGGGGAGATACGCAGTATTTT.

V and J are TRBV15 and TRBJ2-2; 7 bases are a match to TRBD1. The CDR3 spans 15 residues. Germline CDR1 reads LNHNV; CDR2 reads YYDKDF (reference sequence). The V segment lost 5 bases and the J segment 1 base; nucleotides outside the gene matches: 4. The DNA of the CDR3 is TGTGCCACCAGCGGAAGACAGGGGAACACCGGGGAGCTGTTTTTT. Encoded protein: CATSGRQGNTGELFF.

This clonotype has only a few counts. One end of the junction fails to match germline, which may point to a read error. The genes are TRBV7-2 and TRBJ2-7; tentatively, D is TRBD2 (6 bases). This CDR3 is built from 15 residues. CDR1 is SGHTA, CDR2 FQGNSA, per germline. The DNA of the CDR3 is TGCGCCAGCAGCTCCTCGGCGGGGAGCTCCTACGAGCAGTACTTC. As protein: CASSSSAGSSYEQYF.

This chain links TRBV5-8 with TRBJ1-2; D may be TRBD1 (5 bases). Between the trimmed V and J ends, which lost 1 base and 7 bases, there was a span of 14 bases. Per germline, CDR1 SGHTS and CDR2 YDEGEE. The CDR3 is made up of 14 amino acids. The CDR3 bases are TGTGCCAGCAGCTTGTCCGACCAGGGTTTTGGCTACACCTTC. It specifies CASSLSDQGFGYTF. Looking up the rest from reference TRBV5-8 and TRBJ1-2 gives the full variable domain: EAGVTQSPTHLIKTRGQQATLRCSPISGHTSVYWYQQALGLGLQFLLWYDEGEERNRGNFPPRFSGRQFPNYSSELNVNALELEDSALYLCASSLSDQGFGYTFGSGTRLTVV.

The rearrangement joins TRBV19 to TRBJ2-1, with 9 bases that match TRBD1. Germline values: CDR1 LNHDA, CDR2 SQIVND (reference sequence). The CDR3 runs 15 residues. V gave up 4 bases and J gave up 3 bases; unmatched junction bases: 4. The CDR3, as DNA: TGTGCCAGTAGTACCGGGACAGGGTTCTACAATGAGCAGTTCTTC. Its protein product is CASSTGTGFYNEQFF.

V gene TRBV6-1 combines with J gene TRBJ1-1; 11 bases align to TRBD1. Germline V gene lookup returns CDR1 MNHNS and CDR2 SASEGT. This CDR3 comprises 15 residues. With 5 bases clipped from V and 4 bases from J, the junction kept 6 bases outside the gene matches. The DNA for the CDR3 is TGTGCCAGCAGTCGTGGGACAGGGGGGGGCACTGAAGCTTTCTTT. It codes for CASSRGTGGGTEAFF.

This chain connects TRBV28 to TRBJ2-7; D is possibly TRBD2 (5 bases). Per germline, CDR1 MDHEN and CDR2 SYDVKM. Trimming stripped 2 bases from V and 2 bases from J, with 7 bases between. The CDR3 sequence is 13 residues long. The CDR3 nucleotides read TGTGCCAGCAGTTTAGCGGGCCCCTACGAGCAGTACTTC. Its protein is CASSLAGPYEQYF.

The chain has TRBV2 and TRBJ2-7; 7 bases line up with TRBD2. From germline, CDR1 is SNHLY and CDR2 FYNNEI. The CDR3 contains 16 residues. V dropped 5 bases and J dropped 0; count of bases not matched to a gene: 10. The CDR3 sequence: CASSRRLADLSYEQYF. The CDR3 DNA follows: TGTGCCAGCAGTCGCCGACTAGCCGACCTCTCCTACGAGCAGTACTTC. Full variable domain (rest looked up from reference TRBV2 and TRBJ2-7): EPEVTQTPSHQVTQMGQEVILRCVPISNHLYFYWYRQILGQKVEFLVSFYNNEISEKSEIFDDQFSVERPDGSNFTLKIRSTKLEDSAMYFCASSRRLADLSYEQYFGPGTRLTVT.

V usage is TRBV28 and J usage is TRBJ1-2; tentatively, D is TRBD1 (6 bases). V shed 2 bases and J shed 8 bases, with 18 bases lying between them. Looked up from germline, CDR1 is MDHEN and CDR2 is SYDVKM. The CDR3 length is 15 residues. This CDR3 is CASSLDYSGVGGYTF. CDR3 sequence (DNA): TGTGCCAGCAGTTTAGATTACTCAGGGGTTGGCGGCTACACCTTC.

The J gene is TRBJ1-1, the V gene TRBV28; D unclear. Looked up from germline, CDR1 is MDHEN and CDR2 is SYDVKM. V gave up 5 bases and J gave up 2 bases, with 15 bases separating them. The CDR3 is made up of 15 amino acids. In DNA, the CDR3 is TGTGCCAGCAGTGCGCAACAGAATTTAAACACTGAAGCTTTCTTT. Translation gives CASSAQQNLNTEAFF.

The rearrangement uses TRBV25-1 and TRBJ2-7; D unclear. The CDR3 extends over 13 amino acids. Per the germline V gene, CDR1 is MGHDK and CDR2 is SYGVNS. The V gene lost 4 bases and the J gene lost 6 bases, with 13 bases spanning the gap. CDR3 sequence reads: CASSGIRIREQYF. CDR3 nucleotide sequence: TGTGCCAGCAGTGGGATACGAATTCGCGAGCAGTACTTC.

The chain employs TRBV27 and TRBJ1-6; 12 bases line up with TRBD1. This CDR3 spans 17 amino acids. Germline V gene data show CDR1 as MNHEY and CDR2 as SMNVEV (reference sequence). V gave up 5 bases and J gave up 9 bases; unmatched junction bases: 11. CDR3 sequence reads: CASSRKGTGGKGSPLHF. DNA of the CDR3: TGTGCCAGCAGTCGAAAAGGGACAGGGGGCAAAGGTTCACCCCTCCACTTT.

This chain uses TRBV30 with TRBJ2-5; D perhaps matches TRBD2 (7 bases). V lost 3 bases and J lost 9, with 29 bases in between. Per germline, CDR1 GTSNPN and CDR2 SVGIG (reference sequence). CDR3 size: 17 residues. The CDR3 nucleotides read TGTGCCTGGAGCAATGAGGGGGGCGGGGGATTCGCCGGGGCCCAGTACTTC. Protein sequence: CAWSNEGGGGFAGAQYF.

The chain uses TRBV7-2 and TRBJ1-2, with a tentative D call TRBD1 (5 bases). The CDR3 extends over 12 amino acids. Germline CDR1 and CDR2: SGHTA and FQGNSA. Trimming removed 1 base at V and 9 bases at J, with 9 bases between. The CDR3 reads CASSLDGGSYTF. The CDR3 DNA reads TGTGCCAGCAGCTTAGACGGGGGTAGCTACACCTTC.

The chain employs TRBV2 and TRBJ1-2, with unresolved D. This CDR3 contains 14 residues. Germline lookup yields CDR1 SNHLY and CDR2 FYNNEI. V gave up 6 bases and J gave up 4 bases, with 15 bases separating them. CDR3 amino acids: CASRVREEVYGYTF. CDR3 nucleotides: TGTGCCAGCAGGGTGAGGGAGGAAGTCTATGGCTACACCTTC.

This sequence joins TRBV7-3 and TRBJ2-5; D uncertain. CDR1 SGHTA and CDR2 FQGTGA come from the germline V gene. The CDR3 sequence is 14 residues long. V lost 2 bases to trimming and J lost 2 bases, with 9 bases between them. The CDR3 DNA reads TGTGCCAGCAGCTTAGCAGGCGTTCAAGAGACCCAGTACTTC. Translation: CASSLAGVQETQYF.

CDR3 nucleotide sequence: TGCAGCGTTGGCTCCGGGACAGGGGGCAGGAGGGCTGAAGCTTTCTTT. Translating it yields CSVGSGTGGRRAEAFF. This chain joins TRBV29-1 and TRBJ1-1; 12 bases map to TRBD1. Germline trimming cut 4 bases from V and 6 bases from J; bases unmatched to any gene: 12. This CDR3 region has 16 residues. CDR1 is SQVTM and CDR2 is ANQGSEA in the germline V gene.

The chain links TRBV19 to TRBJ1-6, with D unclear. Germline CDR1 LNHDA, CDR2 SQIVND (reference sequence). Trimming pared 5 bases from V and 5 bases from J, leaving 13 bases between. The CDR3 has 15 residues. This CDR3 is CASSPTQPHNSPLHF. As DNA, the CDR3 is TGTGCCAGTAGTCCCACCCAGCCCCATAATTCACCCCTCCACTTT.

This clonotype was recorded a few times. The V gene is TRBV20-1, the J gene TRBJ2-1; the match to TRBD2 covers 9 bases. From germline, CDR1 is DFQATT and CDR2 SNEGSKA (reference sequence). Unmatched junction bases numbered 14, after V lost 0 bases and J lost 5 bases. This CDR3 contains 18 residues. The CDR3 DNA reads TGCAGTGCTAGAGATCCCCTAGGGAGCGGGGGGAACAACAATGAGCAGTTCTTC. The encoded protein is CSARDPLGSGGNNNEQFF.